A selection of T cell receptor beta chains follows, all from one sample in a study of Ad26.COV2.S vaccination and SARS-CoV-2 variants. Data came from immunoSEQ multiplex PCR; TCRdb stores just in-frame clones and leaves some out. The repertoire holds fewer than 500,000 clones, with about nine tenths as singletons. Material: peripheral blood, obtained in a trial of Ad26.COV2.S vaccine versus placebo. These receptors came from a person between 18 and 59 years old who received the Ad26.COV2.S COVID-19 vaccine or a placebo. Each CDR3 is given with its conserved first and last residue. A D gene is named only where the DNA matches it firmly. Expanded clones get a size class; other rows say once, few or many, or leave the size out.

>TRBD1|TRBV7-9|.|TRBJ2-7
TGTGCCAGCAGCTTGGGGACAGGGCCCTACGAGCAGTACTTC
CASSLGTGPYEQYF
>.|TRBV19|.|TRBJ2-4
TGTGCCAGTAGTATAGACCGGGACACTATTCAGTACTTC
CASSIDRDTIQYF
>.|TRBV7-8|.|TRBJ2-1
TGTGCCAGCACCCGTCGGGACTCCCCGAATGAGCAGTTCTTC
CASTRRDSPNEQFF
>TRBD2|TRBV11-2|.|TRBJ2-5
TGTGCCAGCAGCTGGGGGACTAGCGGGAATCAAGAGACCCAGTACTTC
CASSWGTSGNQETQYF
>.|TRBV4-2|.|TRBJ2-3
TGTGCCAGCAGCCAAGGTGGTCGGGGAAACAGGGAGAAAGATACGCAGTATTTT
CASSQGGRGNREKDTQYF
>TRBD2|TRBV3-1/TRBV3-2|.|TRBJ2-5
TGTGCCAGCAGCCAGGTTAGGGAGGGCCTGGAGACCCAGTACTTC
CASSQVREGLETQYF
>TRBD2|TRBV4-2|.|TRBJ2-5
TGTGCCAGCAGCCAAGAAGGGGGACTAGCGGGAGGCCAAGAGACCCAGTACTTC
CASSQEGGLAGGQETQYF
>.|TRBV19|.|TRBJ2-1
TGTGCCAGTAGTATGAGACAGGGGGGTCCGGGACTAGTAGGCCCCGTGAATGAGCAGTTCTTC
CASSMRQGGPGLVGPVNEQFF
>.|TRBV27|.|TRBJ2-2
TGTGCCAGCAGTTTCTTCGGGCCCCCCGACACCGGGGAGCTGTTTTTT
CASSFFGPPDTGELFF
>.|TRBV28|.|TRBJ2-7
TGTGCCAGCAGTCCTGGGGCAGTTGGCTCCTACGAGCAGTACTTC
CASSPGAVGSYEQYF
>.|TRBV7-2|.|TRBJ1-1
TGTGCCAGCAGCTTCCGGGGGGTGGACAGGAACACTGAAGCTTTCTTT
CASSFRGVDRNTEAFF
>TRBD1|TRBV28|.|TRBJ1-2
TGTGCCAGCAGTGACAGGGCCATCTATGGCTACACCTTC
CASSDRAIYGYTF
>TRBD2|TRBV27|.|TRBJ2-2
TGTGCCAGCAGTTTTCGGGGGACTAGCGGGAGAGTGTGGACCGGGGAGCTGTTTTTT
CASSFRGTSGRVWTGELFF
>.|TRBV7-9|.|TRBJ1-4
TGTGCCAGCAGTTCCCCCGGGACAAGGGAGAGGAAACTGTTTTTT
CASSSPGTRERKLFF
>.|TRBV19|.|TRBJ1-5
TGTGCCAGTACTCCGACGCGAGGGAGCTTTAATCAGCCCCAGCATTTT
CASTPTRGSFNQPQHF
>TRBD1|TRBV3-1/TRBV3-2|once|TRBJ1-2
TGTGCCAGCAGCCACGCCCCCGGGACAGGGCCAGGCTACACCTTC
CASSHAPGTGPGYTF
>.|TRBV11-2|.|TRBJ2-7
TGTGCCAGCAGCTTCACCACCTACGAGCAGTACTTC
CASSFTTYEQYF
>.|TRBV4-1|.|TRBJ1-5
TGCGCCAGCAGCCAAGAGGGTCTGGACGGCAATCAGCCCCAGCATTTT
CASSQEGLDGNQPQHF
>TRBD1|TRBV6-2/TRBV6-3|.|TRBJ1-6
TGTGCCAGCAGTGCGATCGGGACAGGGGGTAATTCACCCCTCCACTTT
CASSAIGTGGNSPLHF
>.|TRBV12-3/TRBV12-4|.|TRBJ1-5
TGTGCCAGCAGCCTACAGGAAAATCAGCCCCAGCATTTT
CASSLQENQPQHF
>TRBD2|TRBV28|.|TRBJ2-1
TGTGCCAGCAGTTTAAGAGCGGGAGGAAATCAGGGTGAGCAGTTCTTC
CASSLRAGGNQGEQFF
>TRBD2|TRBV5-4|.|TRBJ2-7
TGTGCCAGCAATATGAGGGAGGGCCATGAGCAGTACTTC
CASNMREGHEQYF
>TRBD1|TRBV7-2|.|TRBJ1-1
TGTGCCAGCAGCCAAGACAGGGGAAACACTGAAGCTTTCTTT
CASSQDRGNTEAFF
>TRBD1|TRBV7-2|.|TRBJ2-7
TGTGCCAGCAGCGAGGGACAGGGCTCCTACGAGCAGTACTTC
CASSEGQGSYEQYF
>.|TRBV29-1|.|TRBJ2-5
TGCAGCGTTGAAGGCCGGCCCGGGGCCCAGTACTTC
CSVEGRPGAQYF
>.|TRBV7-2|.|TRBJ1-6
TGTGCCAGCAGCTCTTTAGGGCCAAGGGATTCACCCCTCCACTTT
CASSSLGPRDSPLHF
>TRBD1|TRBV5-1|.|TRBJ2-1
TGCGCCAGCAGCTTGCGGACAGGGGGCGGCGGTGAGCAGTTCTTC
CASSLRTGGGGEQFF
>.|TRBV28|.|TRBJ1-4
TGTGCCACCACTATTAACATGTGGGAAAAACTGTTTTTT
CATTINMWEKLFF
>.|TRBV28|.|TRBJ2-4
TGTGCCAGCAGTTATTCGGGGGGCGCAGCCAAAAACATTCAGTACTTC
CASSYSGGAAKNIQYF
>TRBD1|TRBV2|.|TRBJ2-2
TGTGCCAGCAGGCGACAGGGTCTAAGGACCGGGGAGCTGTTTTTT
CASRRQGLRTGELFF
>TRBD1|TRBV28|.|TRBJ2-7
TGTGCCAGCAGTCGTACCGGGACAGCCAGCGAGCAGTACTTC
CASSRTGTASEQYF
>.|TRBV25-1|.|TRBJ1-3
TGTGCCAGCGGGCGAGGAAACACCATATATTTT
CASGRGNTIYF
>.|TRBV18|.|TRBJ2-5
TGTGCCAGCTCACCACGCGCGACGGGAGCTGGAGTAGGGACCCAGTACTTC
CASSPRATGAGVGTQYF
>.|TRBV7-9|few|TRBJ2-6
TGTGCCAGCAACGGCAGGTCCCTAAGCTCTGGGGCCAACGTCCTGACTTTC
CASNGRSLSSGANVLTF
>TRBD2|TRBV5-5|.|TRBJ2-7
TGTGCCAGCAGCTACCTAGCGGGAGGCTCCTACGAGCAGTACTTC
CASSYLAGGSYEQYF
>.|TRBV28|.|TRBJ1-4
TGTGCCAGCAGTTTTGGCGGAGGGGTTGGTAATGAAAAACTGTTTTTT
CASSFGGGVGNEKLFF
>TRBD2|TRBV24-1|.|TRBJ2-3
TGTGCCACCACTAACGGGACTAGGAGCACAGATACGCAGTATTTT
CATTNGTRSTDTQYF
>.|TRBV4-2|.|TRBJ2-2
TGTGCCAGCAGCCAGGGGGACCTCCGGGGCCTAACCGGGGAGCTGTTTTTT
CASSQGDLRGLTGELFF
>TRBD2|TRBV10-3|.|TRBJ2-2
TGTGCCATCAGTGGAATAGCGGGAGGGCCAGGCACCGGGGAGCTGTTTTTT
CAISGIAGGPGTGELFF
>.|TRBV12-5|.|TRBJ2-3
TGTGCTAGTGGTTTGGATGCAGATACGCAGTATTTT
CASGLDADTQYF
>.|TRBV28|.|TRBJ2-7
TGTGCCAGCAGTTACCGTCGGCAGGCAGTGTTAGAGCAGTACTTC
CASSYRRQAVLEQYF
>TRBD1|TRBV5-8|.|TRBJ2-7
TGTGCCAGCAGCTTGGCCAAGGACAGGGGCAACGAGCAGTACTTC
CASSLAKDRGNEQYF